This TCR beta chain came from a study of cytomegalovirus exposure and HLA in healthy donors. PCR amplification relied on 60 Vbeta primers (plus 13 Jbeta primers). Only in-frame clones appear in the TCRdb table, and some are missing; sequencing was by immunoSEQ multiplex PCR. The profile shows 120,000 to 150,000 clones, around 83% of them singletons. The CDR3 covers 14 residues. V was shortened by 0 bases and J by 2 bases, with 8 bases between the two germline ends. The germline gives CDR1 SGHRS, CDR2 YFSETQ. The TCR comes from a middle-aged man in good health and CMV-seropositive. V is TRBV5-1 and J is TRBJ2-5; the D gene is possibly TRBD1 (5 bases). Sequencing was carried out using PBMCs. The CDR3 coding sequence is TGCGCCAGCAGCTTGGGGGGCCAACAAGAGACCCAGTACTTC. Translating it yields CASSLGGQQETQYF.